This T cell receptor beta chain was retrieved from a study of T-cell memory formation after mild COVID-19. TCRalpha and TCRbeta libraries used 5'RACE with constant-segment primers and UMIs. MiXCR was run by TCRdb on the 5' RACE reads, yielding one entry per CDR3 protein. In the table there are about 390,000 distinct CDR3 sequences, 15% to 20% of which are singletons. Study-wide points: Researchers report contracting CD4+ clones mostly in CM and EM, with CD8+ clones in EMRA.

Looked up from germline, CDR1 is SEHNR and CDR2 is FQNEAQ (reference sequence). The trim removed 6 bases at V and 4 bases at J, leaving 5 bases unmatched. This CDR3 has 13 amino acids. A remark on this clonotype: The antigen remains unidentified.

The V call is TRBV7-9, the J call TRBJ1-2; 7 bases fit TRBD1. Source material: PBMCs or a T cell subset sorted from them (not recorded which). This clonotype was sampled from a man in his late teens or twenties who had mild COVID-19 (a few samples of this study predate the infection). Cell type and time point are not known. CDR3 nucleotide sequence: TGTGCCAGCAGTCGCTGGGACAGCTATGGCTACACCTTC. It encodes CASSRWDSYGYTF.